A selection of T cell receptor beta chains follows, all from one sample in a study of spatial heterogeneity in lung cancer. TCRdb itself ran the 5' RACE reads through MiXCR, one entry per CDR3 protein. The data contain about 27,000 distinct CDR3 sequences, approximately 7.7% of them seen just once; the ten biggest clones take up approximately 24%. The sequenced sample was lung tumor tissue, obtained at surgery. These TCRs come from a male donor with early-stage non-small cell lung cancer. The CDR3 runs from the conserved cysteine through the conserved F or W. A D gene is named only where the DNA matches it firmly. Only some rows state a clone size, as once, few, many or a class for expanded clones.

clone_size j_call v_call d_call cdr3_aa cdr3_nt
NA TRBJ2-3 TRBV7-2 NA CASSPTTDTQYF TGTGCCAGCAGCCCGACCACAGATACGCAGTATTTT
many TRBJ1-2 TRBV6-1 NA CASSEAGVNYGYTF TGTGCCAGCAGTGAAGCTGGAGTGAACTATGGCTACACCTTC
many TRBJ1-5 TRBV4-1 TRBD1 CASSQSGQGGQPQHF TGCGCCAGCAGCCAATCAGGGCAGGGGGGACAGCCCCAGCATTTT
many TRBJ1-5 TRBV24-1 NA CATSRRGDFNQPQHF TGTGCCACCAGCCGGAGGGGAGATTTCAATCAGCCCCAGCATTTT
few TRBJ1-1 TRBV11-2 NA CASSFSDLVGAFF TGTGCCAGCAGCTTTTCTGACTTGGTGGGGGCTTTCTTT
many TRBJ2-1 TRBV4-3 TRBD2 CASSQQRASGEDEQFF TGCGCCAGCAGCCAGCAGAGGGCTAGCGGGGAGGATGAGCAGTTCTTC
many TRBJ2-1 TRBV9 TRBD2 CASSVATSGYYNEQFF TGTGCCAGCAGCGTAGCTACTAGCGGGTACTACAATGAGCAGTTCTTC
few TRBJ2-3 TRBV24-1 TRBD2 CATSDQTSGGALDTQYF TGTGCCACCAGTGATCAGACTAGCGGGGGGGCCCTGGATACGCAGTATTTT
many TRBJ2-7 TRBV12-3/TRBV12-4 TRBD2 CASSPATSGGLYEQYF TGTGCCAGCAGTCCTGCTACTAGCGGGGGCCTCTACGAGCAGTACTTC
few TRBJ2-1 TRBV9 NA CASSNRDDEQFF TGTGCCAGCAGCAACAGGGATGATGAGCAGTTCTTC
few TRBJ1-5 TRBV6-5 TRBD1 CASRPTDRADQPQHF TGTGCCAGCAGACCCACGGACAGGGCCGATCAGCCCCAGCATTTT
medium-sized TRBJ1-6 TRBV15 TRBD1 CATSKLDRGDSPLHF TGTGCCACCAGCAAGCTGGACAGGGGTGATTCACCCCTCCACTTT
few TRBJ2-5 TRBV7-2 TRBD2 CASSGGLAEETQYF TGTGCCAGCAGCGGGGGACTAGCGGAAGAGACCCAGTACTTC
NA TRBJ1-3 TRBV20-1 NA CSARSSGNTIYF TGCAGTGCCCGGAGCTCTGGAAACACCATATATTTT
few TRBJ2-1 TRBV27 TRBD2 CASSLSMAGGYEQFF TGTGCCAGCAGTTTATCGATGGCGGGGGGCTATGAGCAGTTCTTC
many TRBJ2-7 TRBV6-2/TRBV6-3 NA CASSSPLGTYEQYF TGTGCCAGCAGTTCCCCCTTAGGGACCTACGAGCAGTACTTC
many TRBJ1-4 TRBV12-3/TRBV12-4 NA CASTRGFATNEKLFF TGTGCCAGCACCAGGGGATTTGCAACTAATGAAAAACTGTTTTTT
many TRBJ2-7 TRBV20-1 TRBD1 CSATGTVKLYEQYF TGCAGTGCTACCGGGACAGTGAAACTCTACGAGCAGTACTTC
many TRBJ1-2 TRBV6-1 NA CATDPVRDYGYTF TGTGCCACCGATCCAGTGCGGGACTATGGCTACACCTTC
few TRBJ1-5 TRBV4-1 NA CASSQVLQSGQPQHF TGCGCCAGCAGCCAAGTGTTACAGTCGGGTCAGCCCCAGCATTTT
many TRBJ2-5 TRBV20-1 NA CSASGQIKETQYF TGCAGTGCTAGCGGGCAAATAAAAGAGACCCAGTACTTC
few TRBJ2-4 TRBV6-5 TRBD1 CAVGTGVSNIQYF TGTGCAGTAGGGACAGGGGTGTCGAACATTCAGTACTTC
many TRBJ2-3 TRBV21-1 NA CASSKVETRRTDTQYF TGTGCCAGCAGCAAAGTCGAAACCCGACGCACAGATACGCAGTATTTT
medium-sized TRBJ1-5 TRBV29-1 NA CSVGIAGSDQPQHF TGCAGCGTTGGGATTGCTGGATCGGATCAGCCCCAGCATTTT
few TRBJ1-3 TRBV5-1 NA CASSLGAGTDGNTIYF TGCGCCAGCAGCTTGGGTGCAGGTACGGATGGAAACACCATATATTTT
many TRBJ2-3 TRBV7-2 TRBD2 CASSTQRGARTTDTQYF TGTGCCAGCAGCACACAGCGGGGGGCCAGGACTACAGATACGCAGTATTTT
few TRBJ2-5 TRBV5-1 TRBD1 CASSFQQGAGATQYF TGCGCCAGCAGCTTTCAACAGGGGGCAGGTGCGACCCAGTACTTC
NA TRBJ1-6 TRBV2 NA CASSDTYSPLHF TGTGCCAGCAGTGATACGTATTCACCCCTCCACTTT
few TRBJ1-4 TRBV7-2 NA CASSLARGTNEKLFF TGTGCCAGCAGCTTAGCAAGGGGAACTAATGAAAAACTGTTTTTT
few TRBJ2-1 TRBV5-1 NA CASKVSSYNEQFF TGCGCCAGCAAGGTGAGCTCCTACAATGAGCAGTTCTTC
NA TRBJ1-4 TRBV6-1 NA CASSEQTTNEKLFF TGTGCCAGCAGTGAACAGACAACTAATGAAAAACTGTTTTTT
NA TRBJ2-7 TRBV20-1 NA CSASHRDSTGEQYF TGCAGTGCTAGTCACCGAGACAGTACGGGTGAGCAGTACTTC
medium-sized TRBJ1-2 TRBV6-2/TRBV6-3 TRBD1 CASRTTGSGYGYTF TGTGCCAGCAGGACGACAGGGTCGGGCTATGGCTACACCTTC
few TRBJ1-2 TRBV20-1 NA CSARAQNYGYTF TGCAGTGCTAGAGCTCAGAACTATGGCTACACCTTC
many TRBJ2-2 TRBV29-1 TRBD1 CSVVQGATTGELFF TGCAGCGTTGTTCAGGGGGCGACCACCGGGGAGCTGTTTTTT
many TRBJ1-5 TRBV7-8 NA CASSLGLDQPQHF TGTGCCAGCAGCTTAGGACTTGATCAGCCCCAGCATTTT
NA TRBJ2-3 TRBV7-2 NA CASSQDLSGAHKRTQYF TGTGCCAGCAGCCAAGACTTGTCCGGGGCACACAAAAGGACGCAGTATTTT
few TRBJ2-3 TRBV4-2 TRBD2 CASSQDTSGGAGDTQYF TGTGCCAGCAGCCAAGATACTAGCGGGGGGGCCGGAGATACGCAGTATTTT
many TRBJ1-1 TRBV10-3 NA CAISESRGDTEAFF TGTGCCATCAGTGAGTCGAGAGGGGACACTGAAGCTTTCTTT
many TRBJ1-5 TRBV24-1 TRBD1 CATSDQGTVGNQPQHF TGTGCCACCAGTGATCAAGGGACAGTTGGCAATCAGCCCCAGCATTTT
many TRBJ1-2 TRBV11-2 NA CASSLGLSYGYTF TGTGCCAGCAGCCTCGGTCTCTCCTATGGCTACACCTTC
NA TRBJ2-6 TRBV10-3 NA CAISAGPGANVLTF TGTGCCATCAGTGCGGGACCTGGGGCCAACGTCCTGACTTTC
many TRBJ2-5 TRBV7-7 NA CASSNRGGETQYF TGTGCTAGCAGCAACAGGGGGGGAGAGACCCAGTACTTC
many TRBJ2-7 TRBV3-1 TRBD2 CASSLLRGGYEQYF TGTGCCAGCAGCCTCCTCCGCGGGGGCTACGAGCAGTACTTC
NA TRBJ2-7 TRBV20-1 NA CSARVRGDPESYEQYF TGCAGTGCTAGAGTCCGAGGGGACCCAGAAAGCTACGAGCAGTACTTC
many TRBJ1-1 TRBV5-1 NA CASSLYSLNTEAFF TGCGCCAGCAGCTTGTACAGTTTGAACACTGAAGCTTTCTTT
many TRBJ2-5 TRBV5-1 NA CASSLALETQYF TGCGCCAGCAGCTTGGCCCTGGAGACCCAGTACTTC
few TRBJ2-3 TRBV27 NA CTSSSGQKTDTQYF TGCACCAGCAGTTCGGGACAAAAAACAGATACGCAGTATTTT
few TRBJ2-1 TRBV19 NA CASRQTPYNEQFF TGTGCCAGTCGACAGACGCCCTACAATGAGCAGTTCTTC
few TRBJ2-5 TRBV25-1 TRBD1 CASSERDRQETQYF TGTGCCAGCAGTGAACGGGACAGGCAAGAGACCCAGTACTTC
many TRBJ1-1 TRBV5-1 TRBD1 CASRYETGANTEAFF TGCGCCAGCAGGTACGAGACAGGGGCGAACACTGAAGCTTTCTTT
many TRBJ2-5 TRBV18 NA CASSPRGGETQYF TGTGCCAGCTCACCACGAGGGGGGGAGACCCAGTACTTC
medium-sized TRBJ2-5 TRBV6-5 NA CASSHRGRETQYF TGTGCCAGCAGTCATCGGGGGAGAGAGACCCAGTACTTC
NA TRBJ1-2 TRBV20-1 NA CSARELPYGYTF TGCAGTGCTAGAGAGCTTCCCTATGGCTACACCTTC
NA TRBJ2-3 TRBV14 TRBD2 CASSRRDYSLGTDTQYF TGTGCCAGCAGCCGGCGGGACTACTCCTTAGGCACAGATACGCAGTATTTT
NA TRBJ2-6 TRBV7-2 NA CASSPWWGDSGANVLTF TGTGCCAGCAGCCCATGGTGGGGGGACTCTGGGGCCAACGTCCTGACTTTC
many TRBJ2-1 TRBV10-3 TRBD2 CAISAGGRNEQFF TGTGCCATCAGTGCGGGGGGTAGAAATGAGCAGTTCTTC
many TRBJ2-2 TRBV4-1 NA CASSPRDAITGELFF TGCGCCAGCAGCCCCCGGGACGCGATCACCGGGGAGCTGTTTTTT
few TRBJ1-1 TRBV5-4 NA CASSLSMNTEAFF TGTGCCAGCAGCTTGTCAATGAACACTGAAGCTTTCTTT
many TRBJ2-7 TRBV29-1 TRBD2 CSARGEGDHEQYF TGCAGCGCTCGGGGGGAGGGCGACCACGAGCAGTACTTC